Sequencing of this T cell receptor (beta chain) was carried out in a study of cytomegalovirus exposure and HLA in healthy donors. In the study overall: From HLA-typed donors, an early data release held 70 million to 100 million unique TCRs. Overall study results and limits: A cluster of highly shared sequence variants was likely a sequencing artifact. Later analysis associated a missense DCLRE1C variant with TCR beta V- and J-gene trimming.

As to this clone: The antigen is undetermined.

The PCR was carried out with 60 Vbeta primers and 13 Jbeta primers. TCRdb's copy holds only in-frame clones and misses some; the assay was immunoSEQ multiplex PCR. The sample lists about 170,000 clones, approximately 81% seen once, with 2.5% in the top ten. The CDR3 consists of 16 residues. CDR1 and CDR2 from the germline V gene are MRHNA and SNTAGT. V lost 0 bases to trimming and J lost 1 base, with 13 bases between them. Sequenced sample: PBMCs. This sequence was found in a young man in good health and CMV-seropositive. The chain uses TRBV6-4 and TRBJ2-7; perhaps TRBD1 as D (6 bases). The CDR3 here is CASSDSRDKGSYEQYF. CDR3 DNA sequence: TGTGCCAGCAGTGACTCTCGGGACAAGGGTTCCTACGAGCAGTACTTC.